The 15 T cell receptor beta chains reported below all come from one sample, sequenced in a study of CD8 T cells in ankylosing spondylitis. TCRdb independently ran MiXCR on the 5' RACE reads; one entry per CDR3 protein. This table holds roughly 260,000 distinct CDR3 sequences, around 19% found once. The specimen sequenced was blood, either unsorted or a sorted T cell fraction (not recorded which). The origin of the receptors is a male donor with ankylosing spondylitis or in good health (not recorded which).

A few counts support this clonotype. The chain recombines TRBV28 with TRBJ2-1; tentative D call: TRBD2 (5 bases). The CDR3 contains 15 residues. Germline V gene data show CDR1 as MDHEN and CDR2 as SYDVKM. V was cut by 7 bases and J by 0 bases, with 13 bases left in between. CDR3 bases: TGTGCCAGCACCCCTAGCCGTAGCTCCTACAATGAGCAGTTCTTC. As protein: CASTPSRSSYNEQFF. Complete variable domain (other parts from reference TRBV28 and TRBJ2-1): DVKVTQSSRYLVKRTGEKVFLECVQDMDHENMFWYRQDPGLGLRLIYFSYDVKMKEKGDIPEGYSVSREKKERFSLILESASTNQTSMYLCASTPSRSSYNEQFFGPGTRLTVL.

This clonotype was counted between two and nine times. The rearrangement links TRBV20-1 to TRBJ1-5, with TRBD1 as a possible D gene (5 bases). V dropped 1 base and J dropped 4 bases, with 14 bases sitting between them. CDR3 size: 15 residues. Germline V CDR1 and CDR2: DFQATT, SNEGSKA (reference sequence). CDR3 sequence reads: CSARVGGFQNQPQHF. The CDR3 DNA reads TGCAGTGCTAGAGTGGGGGGGTTCCAAAATCAGCCCCAGCATTTT.

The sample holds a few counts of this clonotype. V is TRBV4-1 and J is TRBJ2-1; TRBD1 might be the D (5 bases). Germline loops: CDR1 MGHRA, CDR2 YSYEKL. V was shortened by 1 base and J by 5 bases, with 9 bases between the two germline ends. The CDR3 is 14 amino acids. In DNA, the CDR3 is TGCGCCAGCAGCCAAGTTGGGGCTGACAATGAGCAGTTCTTC. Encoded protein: CASSQVGADNEQFF.

In nucleotides, the CDR3 is TGTGCCAGCAGCCTAGGGCGTGGACACAGGACAAACACCGGGGAGCTGTTTTTT. Amino acids: CASSLGRGHRTNTGELFF. This rearrangement joins TRBV3-1 to TRBJ2-2; D may be TRBD1 (5 bases). The ends were cut back, 4 bases at V and 2 bases at J, with 20 bases in the middle. Looked up from germline, CDR1 is LGHDT and CDR2 is YNNKEL (reference sequence). This CDR3 is 18 amino acids long.

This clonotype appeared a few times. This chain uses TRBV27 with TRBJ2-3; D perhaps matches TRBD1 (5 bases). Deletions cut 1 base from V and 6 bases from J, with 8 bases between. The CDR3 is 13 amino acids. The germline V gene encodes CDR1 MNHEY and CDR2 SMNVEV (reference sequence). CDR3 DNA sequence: TGTGCCAGCAGTTTATTTGGGGCGGATACGCAGTATTTT. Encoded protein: CASSLFGADTQYF.

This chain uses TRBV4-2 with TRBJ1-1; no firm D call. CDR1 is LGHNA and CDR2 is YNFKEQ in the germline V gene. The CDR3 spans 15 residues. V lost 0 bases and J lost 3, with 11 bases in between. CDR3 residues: CASSQDPQGHTEAFF. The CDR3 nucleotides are TGTGCCAGCAGCCAAGATCCGCAAGGGCACACTGAAGCTTTCTTT.

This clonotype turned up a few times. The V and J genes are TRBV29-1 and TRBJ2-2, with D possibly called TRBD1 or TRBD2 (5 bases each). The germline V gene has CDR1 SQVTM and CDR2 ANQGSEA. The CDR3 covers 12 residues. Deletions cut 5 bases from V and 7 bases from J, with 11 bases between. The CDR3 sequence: CSVLNGGGELFF. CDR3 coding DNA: TGCAGCGTTTTGAATGGGGGCGGGGAGCTGTTTTTT.

The CDR3 loop is CASSRQGSEFMNTEAFF. Written as DNA, the CDR3 is TGCGCCAGCAGTCGCCAGGGAAGTGAGTTCATGAACACTGAAGCTTTCTTT. The chain has TRBV5-1 and TRBJ1-1; a possible D gene is TRBD1 (5 bases). Trimming took 5 bases from V and 0 from J, leaving 20 bases between them. CDR1 is SGHRS and CDR2 is YFSETQ in the germline V gene. This CDR3 comprises 17 residues. Complete variable domain (other parts from reference TRBV5-1 and TRBJ1-1): KAGVTQTPRYLIKTRGQQVTLSCSPISGHRSVSWYQQTPGQGLQFLFEYFSETQRNKGNFPGRFSGRQFSNSRSEMNVSTLELGDSALYLCASSRQGSEFMNTEAFFGQGTRLTVV.

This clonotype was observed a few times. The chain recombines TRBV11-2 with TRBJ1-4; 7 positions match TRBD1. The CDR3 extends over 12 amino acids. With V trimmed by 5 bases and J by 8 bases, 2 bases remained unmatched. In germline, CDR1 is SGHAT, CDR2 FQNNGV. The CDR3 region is CASSQGGEKLFF. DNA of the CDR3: TGTGCCAGCAGCCAGGGGGGGGAAAAACTGTTTTTT.

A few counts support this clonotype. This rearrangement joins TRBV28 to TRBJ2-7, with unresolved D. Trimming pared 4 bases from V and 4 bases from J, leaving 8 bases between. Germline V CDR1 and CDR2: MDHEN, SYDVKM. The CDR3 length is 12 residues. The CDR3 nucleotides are TGTGCCAGCAGTTCCCCCCAGTACGAGCAGTACGTC. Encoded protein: CASSSPQYEQYV.

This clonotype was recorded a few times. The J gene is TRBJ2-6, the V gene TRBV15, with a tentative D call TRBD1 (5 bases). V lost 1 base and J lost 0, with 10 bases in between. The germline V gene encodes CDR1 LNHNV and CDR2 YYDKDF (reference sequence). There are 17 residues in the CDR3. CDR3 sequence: CATSRADIYSGANVLTF. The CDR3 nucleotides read TGTGCCACCAGCAGAGCGGACATCTACTCTGGGGCCAACGTCCTGACTTTC.

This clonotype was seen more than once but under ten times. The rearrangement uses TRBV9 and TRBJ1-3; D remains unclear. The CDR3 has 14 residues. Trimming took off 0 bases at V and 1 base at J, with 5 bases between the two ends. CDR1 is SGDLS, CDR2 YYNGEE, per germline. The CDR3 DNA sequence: TGTGCCAGCAGCGTAGTAGGGTCTGGAAACACCATATATTTT. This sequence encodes CASSVVGSGNTIYF.

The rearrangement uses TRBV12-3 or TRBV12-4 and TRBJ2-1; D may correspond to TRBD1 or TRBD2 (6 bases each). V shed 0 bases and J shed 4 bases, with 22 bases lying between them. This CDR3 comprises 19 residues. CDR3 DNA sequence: TGTGCCAGCAGTTTAGCCGGGGGCCTCGGGGCAGGGGCATACAATGAGCAGTTCTTC. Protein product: CASSLAGGLGAGAYNEQFF.

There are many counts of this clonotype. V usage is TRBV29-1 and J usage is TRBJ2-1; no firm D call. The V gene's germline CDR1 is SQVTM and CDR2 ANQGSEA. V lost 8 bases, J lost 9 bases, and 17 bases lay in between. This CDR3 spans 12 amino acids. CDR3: CSLRTEVAEQFF. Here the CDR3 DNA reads TGCAGCCTAAGAACGGAAGTTGCTGAGCAGTTCTTC.

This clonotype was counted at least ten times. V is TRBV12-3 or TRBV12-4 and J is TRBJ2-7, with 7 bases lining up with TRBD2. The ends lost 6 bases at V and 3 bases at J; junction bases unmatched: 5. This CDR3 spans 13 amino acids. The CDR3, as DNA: TGTGCCAGCAGCCGGGGGGTCCTCTACGAGCAGTACGTC. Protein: CASSRGVLYEQYV.